These 21 T cell receptor beta chains share one sample of origin, sequenced in a study of T cells in Graves' hyperthyroidism and ophthalmopathy. Amplified regions were TCR beta CDR3 sequences from RNA transcripts. A first-round RT-PCR of the TCR CDR3 used the HTBI primer set. Using its own MiXCR run on the multiplex PCR reads, TCRdb lists one record per CDR3 protein. This sample has around 340,000 distinct CDR3 sequences, with about 17% found just once. Material for sequencing was blood. All receptors come from a woman in her 30s with Graves' hyperthyroidism that later progressed to Graves' ophthalmopathy.

This clonotype was detected ten times or more. This chain joins TRBV2 and TRBJ2-1, with 8 positions matching TRBD1. The germline V gene encodes CDR1 SNHLY and CDR2 FYNNEI. Trimming cost V 9 bases and J 7 bases; bases outside gene matches: 11. The CDR3 length is 14 residues. CDR3 DNA: TGTGCCAGTCGGGGACAGGTGGGGTTGAATGAGCAGTTCTTC. It codes for CASRGQVGLNEQFF.

This clonotype was counted at least ten times. V usage is TRBV30 and J usage is TRBJ2-1, with D possibly being TRBD2 (6 bases). The V gene lost 2 bases and the J gene lost 4 bases, with 15 bases spanning the gap. The germline V gene has CDR1 GTSNPN and CDR2 SVGIG (reference sequence). The CDR3 consists of 15 residues. The CDR3 nucleotides read TGTGCCTGGAGTATCGCTAGCGATTTATACAATGAGCAGTTCTTC. Translated, it gives CAWSIASDLYNEQFF. Full variable domain (remainder filled in from reference TRBV30 and TRBJ2-1): SQTIHQWPATLVQPVGSPLSLECTVEGTSNPNLYWYRQAAGRGLQLLFYSVGIGQISSEVPQNLSASRPQDRQFILSSKKLLLSDSGFYLCAWSIASDLYNEQFFGPGTRLTVL.

This clonotype was picked up a small number of times. The chain has TRBV30 and TRBJ2-7, with 9 bases identical to TRBD2. Trimming removed 2 bases from V and 2 bases from J; junction bases left unmatched: 10. Germline V gene data show CDR1 as GTSNPN and CDR2 as SVGIG (reference sequence). This CDR3 comprises 16 residues. DNA of the CDR3: TGTGCCTGGAGTACGCCGAGGCTAGCGGGGACCTACGAGCAGTACTTC. Its translation is CAWSTPRLAGTYEQYF.

This clonotype was recorded at least ten times. The chain employs TRBV6-1 and TRBJ1-5; D is undetermined. This CDR3 comprises 13 residues. The germline gives CDR1 MNHNS, CDR2 SASEGT. Between the trimmed V and J ends, which lost 3 bases and 6 bases, there was a span of 9 bases. CDR3 in DNA: TGTGCCAGCAGTGAGCGTGAACGTCAGCCCCAGCATTTT. It yields the protein CASSERERQPQHF.

This clonotype was seen many times. The V call is TRBV2, the J call TRBJ1-1; tentative D call: TRBD1 (5 bases). V dropped 7 bases and J dropped 4 bases, with 13 bases sitting between them. Germline lookup yields CDR1 SNHLY and CDR2 FYNNEI. The CDR3 is made up of 13 amino acids. As DNA, the CDR3 is TGTGCCAGCATGGAGGGTAGGGGCACTGAAGCTTTCTTT. Protein: CASMEGRGTEAFF.

This chain links TRBV27 with TRBJ2-7; 8 bases fit TRBD2. V lost 5 bases and J lost 2; bases outside the gene matches: 8. Germline CDR1 reads MNHEY; CDR2 reads SMNVEV (reference sequence). The CDR3 covers 15 residues. The CDR3 region has the DNA TGTGCCAGCAGTCCTTTAAGCGGGGGACCCTACGAGCAGTACTTC. Translating it yields CASSPLSGGPYEQYF.

This clonotype was counted ten times or more. The chain employs TRBV28 and TRBJ2-1; D perhaps matches TRBD2 (6 bases). Germline CDR1 and CDR2: MDHEN and SYDVKM. The V gene lost 3 bases and the J gene lost 4 bases, with 13 bases spanning the gap. This CDR3 contains 15 residues. The CDR3 region has the DNA TGTGCCAGCAGTTTTCGGTTTAGCGGATACAATGAGCAGTTCTTC. This gives the protein CASSFRFSGYNEQFF.

V and J are TRBV18 and TRBJ2-1, with a tentative D call TRBD1 (5 bases). The CDR3 length is 13 residues. Germline V gene lookup returns CDR1 KGHSH and CDR2 LQKENI. V was clipped by 4 bases and J by 4 bases, with 8 bases between them. This CDR3 is CASSRAGYNEQFF. DNA of the CDR3: TGTGCCAGCTCACGGGCAGGGTACAATGAGCAGTTCTTC.

The genes are TRBV7-2 and TRBJ1-5, with D unclear. CDR1 is SGHTA and CDR2 is FQGNSA in the germline V gene. Trimming removed 4 bases at V and 5 bases at J, with 6 bases between. The CDR3 has 12 amino acids. DNA for the CDR3: TGTGCCAGCAGCTACTACGATCAGCCCCAGCATTTT. Encoded protein: CASSYYDQPQHF.

This clonotype has a handful of counts. Written as DNA, the CDR3 is TGCGCCAGCAGCTTGGATAATCTCTACGAGCAGTACTTC. Translating it yields CASSLDNLYEQYF. V is TRBV5-1 and J is TRBJ2-7; D ambiguous. The germline V gene has CDR1 SGHRS and CDR2 YFSETQ. The length of the CDR3 is 13 residues. V lost 0 bases, J lost 3 bases, and 7 bases lay in between.

This clonotype was seen repeatedly, ten times or more. The chain has TRBV2 and TRBJ2-7; unclear D gene. V lost 6 bases and J lost 0, with 12 bases in between. Germline V gene data show CDR1 as SNHLY and CDR2 as FYNNEI. This CDR3 has 14 residues. The CDR3, as DNA: TGTGCCAGCAGGACCCCTAATACCTCCTACGAGCAGTACTTC. Translation gives CASRTPNTSYEQYF.

V is TRBV6-2 or TRBV6-3 and J is TRBJ2-1; D is possibly TRBD1 (6 bases). The CDR3 is 14 amino acids. V was shortened by 5 bases and J by 4 bases, with 12 bases between the two germline ends. The germline CDR1 and CDR2 sequences are MNHEY and SVGEGT. CDR3 in amino acids: CASSHWTDYNEQFF. The CDR3 coding sequence is TGTGCCAGCAGTCATTGGACAGATTACAATGAGCAGTTCTTC.

This clonotype was counted ten times or more. The rearrangement uses TRBV7-8 and TRBJ2-1, with D unclear. V was clipped by 5 bases and J by 5 bases, with 19 bases between them. The CDR3 runs to 16 residues. CDR1 is SGHVS and CDR2 is FQNEAQ in the germline V gene. The CDR3, as DNA: TGTGCCAGCAGCCTCTCCCGACGCCGAGCTGACAATGAGCAGTTCTTC. This encodes CASSLSRRRADNEQFF.

This clonotype was recorded at least ten times. The chain couples TRBV10-3 to TRBJ2-1, with D perhaps TRBD1 (5 bases). V dropped 6 bases and J dropped 0 bases, with 15 bases sitting between them. Germline V gene data show CDR1 as ENHRY and CDR2 as SYGVKD. The CDR3 length is 16 residues. CDR3 residues: CAIRDNGALSYNEQFF. CDR3 coding DNA: TGTGCCATCAGAGATAATGGGGCGCTCTCCTACAATGAGCAGTTCTTC.

This clonotype was picked up many times. CDR3 nucleotide sequence: TGTGCCAGCAGTGGGGACCTGCGACAGGGGGCCTATCAGCCCCAGCATTTT. It specifies CASSGDLRQGAYQPQHF. The chain is built from TRBV6-1 and TRBJ1-5; 10 positions match TRBD1. This CDR3 region has 17 residues. The germline CDR1 and CDR2 sequences are MNHNS and SASEGT. J lost 5 bases, V lost 4 bases, and 11 bases had no gene match.

The sample holds a few counts of this clonotype. The J gene is TRBJ2-7, the V gene TRBV3-1, with 7 nucleotides matching TRBD1. Germline V CDR1 and CDR2: LGHDT, YNNKEL (reference sequence). The CDR3 spans 15 residues. V lost 1 base, J lost 5 bases, and 8 bases stayed unmatched. CDR3 DNA sequence: TGTGCCAGCAGCCAAGTCGACAGGGCAGACCACGAGCAGTACTTC. It translates to CASSQVDRADHEQYF.

This clonotype was recorded at least ten times. V is TRBV12-3 or TRBV12-4 and J is TRBJ1-2, with D possibly being TRBD1 (5 bases). Trimming took off 5 bases at V and 8 bases at J, with 15 bases between the two ends. This CDR3 region has 13 residues. CDR3 bases: TGTGCCAGCAGTATGATAGGGGAATGGGGCTACACCTTC. This codes for CASSMIGEWGYTF.

The gene calls are TRBV20-1 and TRBJ1-5; D is unresolved. Trimming pared 5 bases from V and 3 bases from J, leaving 14 bases between. This CDR3 contains 14 residues. Germline-derived CDR1 and CDR2 are DFQATT and SNEGSKA (reference sequence). The CDR3 DNA is TGCAGTGCTCTTGGCCTTGGGGACAATCAGCCCCAGCATTTT. It translates to CSALGLGDNQPQHF.

This clonotype was observed at least ten times. The chain employs TRBV6-5 and TRBJ2-1; D perhaps matches TRBD1 (6 bases). CDR3 length: 16 amino acids. CDR1 is MNHEY, CDR2 SVGAGI, per germline. V shed 2 bases and J shed 8 bases, with 19 bases lying between them. In DNA form, the CDR3 reads TGTGCCAGCAGTTACAGGGGGACCTCACCGGTAGATGAGCAGTTCTTC. This encodes CASSYRGTSPVDEQFF.

This clonotype was detected many times. The chain links TRBV20-1 to TRBJ1-3; D gene ambiguous. CDR1 is DFQATT, CDR2 SNEGSKA, per germline (reference sequence). The CDR3 covers 13 residues. Trimming pared 5 bases from V and 4 bases from J, leaving 12 bases between. Here the CDR3 DNA reads TGCAGTGCTCCGGGGTCTATCGGAAACACCATATATTTT. Its translation is CSAPGSIGNTIYF.

This clonotype was detected a few times. The J gene is TRBJ2-1, the V gene TRBV11-2, with D possibly being TRBD1 or TRBD2 (6 bases each). This CDR3 has 16 amino acids. Deletions cut 2 bases from V and 3 bases from J, with 14 bases between. The germline CDR1 and CDR2 sequences are SGHAT and FQNNGV. The CDR3 region is CASSLWTGANYNEQFF. CDR3 nucleotide sequence: TGTGCCAGCAGCTTATGGACGGGGGCCAACTACAATGAGCAGTTCTTC.